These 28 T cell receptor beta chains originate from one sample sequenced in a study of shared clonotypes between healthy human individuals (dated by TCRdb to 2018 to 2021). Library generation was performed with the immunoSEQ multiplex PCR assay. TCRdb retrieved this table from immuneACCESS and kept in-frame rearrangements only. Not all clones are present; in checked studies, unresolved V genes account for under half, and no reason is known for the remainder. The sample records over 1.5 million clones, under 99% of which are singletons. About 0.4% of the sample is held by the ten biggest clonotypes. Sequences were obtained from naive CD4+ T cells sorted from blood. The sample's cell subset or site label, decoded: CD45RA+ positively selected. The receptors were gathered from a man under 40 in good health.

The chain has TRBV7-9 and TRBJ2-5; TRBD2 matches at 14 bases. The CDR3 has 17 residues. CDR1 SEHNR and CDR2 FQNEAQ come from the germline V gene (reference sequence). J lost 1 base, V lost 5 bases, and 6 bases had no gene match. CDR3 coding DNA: TGTGCCAGCAGCCAACGACTAGCGGGAGGGCTCCAAGAGACCCAGTACTTC. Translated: CASSQRLAGGLQETQYF.

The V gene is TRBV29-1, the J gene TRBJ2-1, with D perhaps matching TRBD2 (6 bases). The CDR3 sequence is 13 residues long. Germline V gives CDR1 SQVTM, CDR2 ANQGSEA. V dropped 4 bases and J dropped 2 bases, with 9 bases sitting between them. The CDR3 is CSVGRDPYNEQFF. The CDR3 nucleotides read TGCAGCGTTGGGAGGGACCCCTACAATGAGCAGTTCTTC.

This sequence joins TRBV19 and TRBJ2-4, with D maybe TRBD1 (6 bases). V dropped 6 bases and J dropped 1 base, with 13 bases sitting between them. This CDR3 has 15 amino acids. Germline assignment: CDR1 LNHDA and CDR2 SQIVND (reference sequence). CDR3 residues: CASRNAGVAKNIQYF. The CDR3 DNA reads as TGTGCCAGTAGGAACGCAGGGGTTGCCAAAAACATTCAGTACTTC.

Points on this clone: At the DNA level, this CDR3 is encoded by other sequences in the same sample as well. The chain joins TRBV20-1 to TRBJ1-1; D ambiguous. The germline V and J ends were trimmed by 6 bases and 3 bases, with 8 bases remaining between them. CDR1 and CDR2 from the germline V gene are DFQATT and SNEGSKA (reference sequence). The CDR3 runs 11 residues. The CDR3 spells CSALTDTEAFF. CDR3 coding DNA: TGCAGTGCCTTGACGGACACTGAAGCTTTCTTT.

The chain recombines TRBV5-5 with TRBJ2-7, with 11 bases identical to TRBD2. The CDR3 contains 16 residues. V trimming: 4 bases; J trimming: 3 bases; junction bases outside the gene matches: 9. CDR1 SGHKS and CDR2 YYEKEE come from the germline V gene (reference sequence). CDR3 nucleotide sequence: TGTGCCAGCAGCACAACGCCCGGGACTAGCGGCTACGAGCAGTACTTC. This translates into CASSTTPGTSGYEQYF.

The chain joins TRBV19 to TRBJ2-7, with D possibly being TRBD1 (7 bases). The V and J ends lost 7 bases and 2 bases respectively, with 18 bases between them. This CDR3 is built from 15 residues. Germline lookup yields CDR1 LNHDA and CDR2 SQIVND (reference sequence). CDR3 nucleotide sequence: TGTGCCAGTACCTCCCCAGGGGGGCCAACCTACGAGCAGTACTTC. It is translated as CASTSPGGPTYEQYF.

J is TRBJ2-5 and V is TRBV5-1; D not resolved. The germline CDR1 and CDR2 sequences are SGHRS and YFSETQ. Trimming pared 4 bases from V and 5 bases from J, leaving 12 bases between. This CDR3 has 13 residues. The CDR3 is CASSPLGWETQYF. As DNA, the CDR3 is TGCGCCAGCAGCCCCCTCGGCTGGGAGACCCAGTACTTC.

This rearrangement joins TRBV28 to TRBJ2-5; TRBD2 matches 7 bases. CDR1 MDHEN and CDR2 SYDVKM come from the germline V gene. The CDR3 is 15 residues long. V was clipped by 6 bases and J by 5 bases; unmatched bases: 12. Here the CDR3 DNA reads TGTGCCAGCAGCATTTCGGGCGGGAGACCGGAGACCCAGTACTTC. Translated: CASSISGGRPETQYF.

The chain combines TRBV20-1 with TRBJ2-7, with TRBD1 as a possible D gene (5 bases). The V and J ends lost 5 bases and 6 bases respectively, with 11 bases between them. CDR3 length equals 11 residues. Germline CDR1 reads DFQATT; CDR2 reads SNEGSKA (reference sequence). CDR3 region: CSAARDVEQYF. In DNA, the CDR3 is TGCAGTGCTGCCAGGGATGTCGAGCAGTACTTC.

The CDR3 DNA reads TGTGCCAGCAGCGAACAGACAGGGGACCGAGAAAAACTGTTTTTT. It codes for CASSEQTGDREKLFF. The rearrangement links TRBV9 to TRBJ1-4; 8 nucleotides agree with TRBD1. The V segment lost 3 bases and the J segment 8 bases; nucleotides outside the gene matches: 9. Looked up from germline, CDR1 is SGDLS and CDR2 is YYNGEE. CDR3 size: 15 residues. Drawing the rest from reference TRBV9 and TRBJ1-4, the complete variable domain is DSGVTQTPKHLITATGQRVTLRCSPRSGDLSVYWYQQSLDQGLQFLIQYYNGEERAKGNILERFSAQQFPDLHSELNLSSLELGDSALYFCASSEQTGDREKLFFGSGTQLSVL.

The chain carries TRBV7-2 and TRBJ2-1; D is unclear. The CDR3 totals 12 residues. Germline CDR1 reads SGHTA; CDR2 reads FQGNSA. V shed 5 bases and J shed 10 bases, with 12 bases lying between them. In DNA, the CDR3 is TGTGCCAGCAGCCGGTTTGGGTGGGAGCAGTTCTTC. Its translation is CASSRFGWEQFF.

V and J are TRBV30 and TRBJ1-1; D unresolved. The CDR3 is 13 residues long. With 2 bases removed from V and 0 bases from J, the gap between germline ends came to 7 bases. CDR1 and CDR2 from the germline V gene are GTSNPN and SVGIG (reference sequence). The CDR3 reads CAWSPGMNTEAFF. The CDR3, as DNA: TGTGCCTGGAGTCCGGGAATGAACACTGAAGCTTTCTTT.

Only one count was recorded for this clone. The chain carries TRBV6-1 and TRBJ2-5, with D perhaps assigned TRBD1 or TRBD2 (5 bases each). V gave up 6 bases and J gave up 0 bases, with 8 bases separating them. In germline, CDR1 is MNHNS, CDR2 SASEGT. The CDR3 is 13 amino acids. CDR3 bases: TGTGCCAGCAGCCGGGACCACCAAGAGACCCAGTACTTC. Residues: CASSRDHQETQYF.

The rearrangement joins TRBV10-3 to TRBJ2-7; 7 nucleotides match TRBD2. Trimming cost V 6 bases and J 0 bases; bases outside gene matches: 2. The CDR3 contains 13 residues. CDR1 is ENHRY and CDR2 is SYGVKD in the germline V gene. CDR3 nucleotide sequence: TGTGCCATCAGAAGGGAGGGCTCCTACGAGCAGTACTTC. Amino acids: CAIRREGSYEQYF.

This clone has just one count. CDR3 coding DNA: TGTGCCAGTAGTATAGGACAGGGGATCGGTGGCTACACCTTC. It is translated as CASSIGQGIGGYTF. V is TRBV19 and J is TRBJ1-2, with TRBD1 identical over 8 bases. After removal of 1 base from V and 7 bases from J, the junction contained 5 bases not matched to a gene. Germline CDR1 reads LNHDA; CDR2 reads SQIVND (reference sequence). This CDR3 comprises 14 residues.

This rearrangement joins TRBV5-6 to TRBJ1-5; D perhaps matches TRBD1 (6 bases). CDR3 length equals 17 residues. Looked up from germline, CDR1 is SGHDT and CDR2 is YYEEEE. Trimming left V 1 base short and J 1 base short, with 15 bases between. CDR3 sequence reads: CASSLFAGAGSNQPQHF. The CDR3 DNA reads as TGTGCCAGCAGCTTGTTTGCAGGGGCTGGGAGCAATCAGCCCCAGCATTTT.

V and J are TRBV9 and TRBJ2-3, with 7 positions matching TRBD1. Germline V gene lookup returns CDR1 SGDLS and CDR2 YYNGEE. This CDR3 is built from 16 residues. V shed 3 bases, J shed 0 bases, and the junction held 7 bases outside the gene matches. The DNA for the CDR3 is TGTGCCAGCAGCGCAGGGGACAGTCTTAGCACAGATACGCAGTATTTT. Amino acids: CASSAGDSLSTDTQYF.

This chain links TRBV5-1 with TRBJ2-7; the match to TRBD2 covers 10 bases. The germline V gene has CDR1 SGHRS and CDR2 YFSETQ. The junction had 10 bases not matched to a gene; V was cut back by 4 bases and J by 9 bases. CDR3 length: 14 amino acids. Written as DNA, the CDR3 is TGCGCCAGCAGCCCCGGGACTAGCGAAAAGGGGCAGTACTTC. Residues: CASSPGTSEKGQYF.

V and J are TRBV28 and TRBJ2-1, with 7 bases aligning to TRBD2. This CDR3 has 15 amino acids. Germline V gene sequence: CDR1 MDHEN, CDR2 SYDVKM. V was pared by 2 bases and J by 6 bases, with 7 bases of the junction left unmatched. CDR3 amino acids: CASSLGGGSPNEQFF. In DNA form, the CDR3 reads TGTGCCAGCAGTTTAGGGGGAGGGTCCCCCAATGAGCAGTTCTTC. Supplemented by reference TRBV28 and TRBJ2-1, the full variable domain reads DVKVTQSSRYLVKRTGEKVFLECVQDMDHENMFWYRQDPGLGLRLIYFSYDVKMKEKGDIPEGYSVSREKKERFSLILESASTNQTSMYLCASSLGGGSPNEQFFGPGTRLTVL.

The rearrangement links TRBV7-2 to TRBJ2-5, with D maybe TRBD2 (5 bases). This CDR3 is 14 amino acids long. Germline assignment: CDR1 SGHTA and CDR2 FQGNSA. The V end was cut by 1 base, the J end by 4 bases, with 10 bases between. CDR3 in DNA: TGTGCCAGCAGCTTAGGAGGGATAAGAGAGACCCAGTACTTC. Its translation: CASSLGGIRETQYF.

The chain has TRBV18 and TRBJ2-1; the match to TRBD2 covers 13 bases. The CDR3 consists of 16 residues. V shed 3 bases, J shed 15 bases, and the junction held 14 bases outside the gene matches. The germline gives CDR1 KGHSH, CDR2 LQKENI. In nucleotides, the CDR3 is TGTGCCAGCTCACCGAGGCGGACTAGCGGGAGCCCATTGGGGTTCTTC. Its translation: CASSPRRTSGSPLGFF.

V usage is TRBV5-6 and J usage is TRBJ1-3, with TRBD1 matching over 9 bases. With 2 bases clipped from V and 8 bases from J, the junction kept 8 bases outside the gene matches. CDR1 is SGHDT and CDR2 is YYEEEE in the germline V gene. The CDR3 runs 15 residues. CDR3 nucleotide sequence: TGTGCCAGCAGCTTCCTGGGACAGGGAACGGACACCATATATTTT. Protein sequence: CASSFLGQGTDTIYF. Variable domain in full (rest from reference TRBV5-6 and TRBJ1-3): DAGVTQSPTHLIKTRGQQVTLRCSPKSGHDTVSWYQQALGQGPQFIFQYYEEEERQRGNFPDRFSGHQFPNYSSELNVNALLLGDSALYLCASSFLGQGTDTIYFGEGSWLTVV.

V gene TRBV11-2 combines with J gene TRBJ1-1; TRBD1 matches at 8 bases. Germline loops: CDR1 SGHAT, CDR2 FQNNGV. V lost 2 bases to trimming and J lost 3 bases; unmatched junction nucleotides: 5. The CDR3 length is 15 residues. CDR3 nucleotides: TGTGCCAGCAGCTTACAGGGGGCCCTCTACACTGAAGCTTTCTTT. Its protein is CASSLQGALYTEAFF.

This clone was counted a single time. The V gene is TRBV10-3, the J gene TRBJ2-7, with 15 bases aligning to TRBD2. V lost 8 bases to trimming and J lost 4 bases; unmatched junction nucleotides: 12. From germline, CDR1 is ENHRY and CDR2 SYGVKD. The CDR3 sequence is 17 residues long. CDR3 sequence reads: CAIEDPGTSGRMYEQYF. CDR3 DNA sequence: TGTGCCATCGAAGATCCTGGGACTAGCGGGAGGATGTACGAGCAGTACTTC.

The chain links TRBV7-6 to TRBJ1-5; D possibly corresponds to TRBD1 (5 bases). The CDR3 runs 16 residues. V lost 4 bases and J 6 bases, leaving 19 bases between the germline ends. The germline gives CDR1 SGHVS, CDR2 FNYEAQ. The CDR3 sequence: CASSYGGDDPCQPQHF. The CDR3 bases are TGTGCCAGCAGCTACGGGGGAGATGATCCGTGTCAGCCCCAGCATTTT.

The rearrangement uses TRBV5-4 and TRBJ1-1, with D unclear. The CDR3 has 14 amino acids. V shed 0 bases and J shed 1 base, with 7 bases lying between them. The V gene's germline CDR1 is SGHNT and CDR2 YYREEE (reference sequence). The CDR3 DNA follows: TGTGCCAGCAGCTTGGGCCTGCGGAACACTGAAGCTTTCTTT. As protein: CASSLGLRNTEAFF.

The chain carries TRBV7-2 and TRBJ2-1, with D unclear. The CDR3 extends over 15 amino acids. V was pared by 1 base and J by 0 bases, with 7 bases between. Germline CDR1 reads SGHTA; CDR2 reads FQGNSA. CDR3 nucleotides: TGTGCCAGCAGCTTAGATCAGAGCTCCTACAATGAGCAGTTCTTC. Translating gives CASSLDQSSYNEQFF.

This chain's CDR3 is CASSLGGQGNYEQYF. DNA of the CDR3: TGTGCCAGCAGCTTAGGTGGGCAGGGTAATTACGAGCAGTACTTC. The rearrangement uses TRBV7-2 and TRBJ2-7, with D possibly being TRBD1 (5 bases). The CDR3 spans 15 residues. CDR1 and CDR2 from the germline V gene are SGHTA and FQGNSA. V lost 1 base and J 4 bases, leaving 14 bases between the germline ends. The variable domain in full, with the rest retrieved from reference TRBV7-2 and TRBJ2-7, is GAGVSQSPSNKVTEKGKDVELRCDPISGHTALYWYRQSLGQGLEFLIYFQGNSAPDKSGLPSDRFSAERTGGSVSTLTIQRTQQEDSAVYLCASSLGGQGNYEQYFGPGTRLTVT.